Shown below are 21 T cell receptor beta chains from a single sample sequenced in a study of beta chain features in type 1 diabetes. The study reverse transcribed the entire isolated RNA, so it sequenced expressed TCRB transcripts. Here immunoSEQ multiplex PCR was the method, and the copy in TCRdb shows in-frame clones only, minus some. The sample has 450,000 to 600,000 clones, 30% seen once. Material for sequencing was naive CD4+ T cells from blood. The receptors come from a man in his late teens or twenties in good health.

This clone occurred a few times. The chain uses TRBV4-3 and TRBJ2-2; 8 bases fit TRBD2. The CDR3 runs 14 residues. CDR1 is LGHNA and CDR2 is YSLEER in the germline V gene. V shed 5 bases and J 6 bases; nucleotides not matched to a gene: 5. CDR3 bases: TGCGCCAGCAGCAAGGGACTAGTAGCCGGGGAGCTGTTTTTT. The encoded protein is CASSKGLVAGELFF.

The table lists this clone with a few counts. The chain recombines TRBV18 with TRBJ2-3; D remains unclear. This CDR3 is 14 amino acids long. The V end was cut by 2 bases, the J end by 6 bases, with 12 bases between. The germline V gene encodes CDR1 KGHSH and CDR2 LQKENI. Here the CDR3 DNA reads TGTGCCAGCTCACCAGACCGAGCGCCGGATACGCAGTATTTT. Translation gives CASSPDRAPDTQYF.

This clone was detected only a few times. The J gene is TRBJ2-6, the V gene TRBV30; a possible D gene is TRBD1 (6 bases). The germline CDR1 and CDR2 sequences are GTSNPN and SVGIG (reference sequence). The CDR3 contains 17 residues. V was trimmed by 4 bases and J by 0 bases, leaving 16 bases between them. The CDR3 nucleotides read TGTGCCTGGACCGGACAGACCAAGAGCTCTGGGGCCAACGTCCTGACTTTC. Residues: CAWTGQTKSSGANVLTF.

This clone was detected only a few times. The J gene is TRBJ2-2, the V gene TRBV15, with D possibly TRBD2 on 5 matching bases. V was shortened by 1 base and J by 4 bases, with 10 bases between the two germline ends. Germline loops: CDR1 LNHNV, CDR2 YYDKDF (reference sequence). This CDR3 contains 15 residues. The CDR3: CATSRVRRTTGELFF. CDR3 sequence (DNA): TGTGCCACCAGCAGAGTCCGGAGGACCACCGGGGAGCTGTTTTTT.

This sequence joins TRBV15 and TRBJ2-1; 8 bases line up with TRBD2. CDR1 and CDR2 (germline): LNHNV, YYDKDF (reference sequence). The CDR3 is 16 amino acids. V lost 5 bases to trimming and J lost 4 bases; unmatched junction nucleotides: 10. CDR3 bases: TGTGCCACCAGCCGACCTTCAGCGGGGGTGTACAATGAGCAGTTCTTC. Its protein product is CATSRPSAGVYNEQFF.

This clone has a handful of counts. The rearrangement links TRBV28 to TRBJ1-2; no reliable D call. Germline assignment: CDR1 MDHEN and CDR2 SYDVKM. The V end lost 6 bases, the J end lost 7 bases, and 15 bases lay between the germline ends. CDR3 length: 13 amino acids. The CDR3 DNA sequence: TGTGCCAGCAGAATGTCGGGGTCGGGTGGCTACACCTTC. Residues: CASRMSGSGGYTF.

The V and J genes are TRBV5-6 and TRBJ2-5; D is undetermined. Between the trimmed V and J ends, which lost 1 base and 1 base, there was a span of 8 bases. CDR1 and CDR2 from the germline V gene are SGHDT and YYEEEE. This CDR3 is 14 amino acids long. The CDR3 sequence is CASSLSLIQETQYF. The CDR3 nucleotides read TGTGCCAGCAGCTTGTCTCTGATCCAAGAGACCCAGTACTTC. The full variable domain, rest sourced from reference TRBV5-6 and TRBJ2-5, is DAGVTQSPTHLIKTRGQQVTLRCSPKSGHDTVSWYQQALGQGPQFIFQYYEEEERQRGNFPDRFSGHQFPNYSSELNVNALLLGDSALYLCASSLSLIQETQYFGPGTRLLVL.

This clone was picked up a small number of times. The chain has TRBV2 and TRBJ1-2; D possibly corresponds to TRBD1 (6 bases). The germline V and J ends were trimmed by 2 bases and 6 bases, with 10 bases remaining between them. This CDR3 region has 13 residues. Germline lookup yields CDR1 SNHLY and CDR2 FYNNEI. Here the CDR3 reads CASSEIRGNGYTF. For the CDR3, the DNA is TGTGCCAGCAGTGAAATCAGGGGCAATGGCTACACCTTC.

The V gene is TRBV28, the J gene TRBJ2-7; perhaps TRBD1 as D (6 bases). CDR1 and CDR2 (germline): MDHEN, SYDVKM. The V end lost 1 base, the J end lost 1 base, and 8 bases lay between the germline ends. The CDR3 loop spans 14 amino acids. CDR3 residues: CASSLFGQSYEQYF. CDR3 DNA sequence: TGTGCCAGCAGTTTATTCGGACAGTCCTACGAGCAGTACTTC.

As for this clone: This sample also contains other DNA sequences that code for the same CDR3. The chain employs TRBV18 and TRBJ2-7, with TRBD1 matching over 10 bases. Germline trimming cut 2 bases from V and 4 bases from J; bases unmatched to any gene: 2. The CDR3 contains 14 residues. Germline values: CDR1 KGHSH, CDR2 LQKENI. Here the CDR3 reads CASSPVGQGYEQYF. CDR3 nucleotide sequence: TGTGCCAGCTCACCAGTGGGACAGGGGTACGAGCAGTACTTC.

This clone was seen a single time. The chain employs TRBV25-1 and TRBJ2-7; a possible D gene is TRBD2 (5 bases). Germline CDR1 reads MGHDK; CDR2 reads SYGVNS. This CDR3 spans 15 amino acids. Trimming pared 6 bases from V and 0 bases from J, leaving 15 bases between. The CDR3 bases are TGTGCCAGCAGCCTAACTAGTTACAGCTCCTACGAGCAGTACTTC. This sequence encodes CASSLTSYSSYEQYF.

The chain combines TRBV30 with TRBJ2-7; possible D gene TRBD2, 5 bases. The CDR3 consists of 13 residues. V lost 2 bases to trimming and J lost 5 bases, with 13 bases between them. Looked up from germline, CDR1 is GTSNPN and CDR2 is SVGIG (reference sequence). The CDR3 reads CAWSIDLANEQYF. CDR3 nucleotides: TGTGCCTGGAGTATCGACCTAGCCAACGAGCAGTACTTC.

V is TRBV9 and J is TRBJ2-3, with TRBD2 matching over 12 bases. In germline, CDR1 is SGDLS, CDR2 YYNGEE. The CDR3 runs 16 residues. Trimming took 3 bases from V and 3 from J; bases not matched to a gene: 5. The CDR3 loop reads CASSARLAGVTDTQYF. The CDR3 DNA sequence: TGTGCCAGCAGCGCCAGACTAGCGGGAGTAACAGATACGCAGTATTTT.

The CDR3 loop is CASSQDERAYYEQYF. The DNA for the CDR3 is TGCGCCAGCAGCCAAGATGAGAGGGCCTACTACGAGCAGTACTTC. The chain links TRBV4-1 to TRBJ2-7, with D perhaps TRBD2 (5 bases). V was pared by 0 bases and J by 3 bases, with 12 bases between. This CDR3 has 15 residues. Germline V lookup: CDR1 MGHRA, CDR2 YSYEKL.

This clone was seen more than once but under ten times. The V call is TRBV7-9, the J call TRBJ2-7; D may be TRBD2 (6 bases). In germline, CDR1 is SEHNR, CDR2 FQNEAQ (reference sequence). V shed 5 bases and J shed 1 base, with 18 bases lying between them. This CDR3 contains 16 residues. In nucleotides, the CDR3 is TGTGCCAGCAGCCGCTTGGGCGGGAACCCTTCCTACGAGCAGTACTTC. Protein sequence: CASSRLGGNPSYEQYF.

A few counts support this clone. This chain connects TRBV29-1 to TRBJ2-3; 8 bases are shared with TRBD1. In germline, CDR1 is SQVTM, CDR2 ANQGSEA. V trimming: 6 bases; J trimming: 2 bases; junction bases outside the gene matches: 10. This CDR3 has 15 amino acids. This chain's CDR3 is CSVDGTGRSTDTQYF. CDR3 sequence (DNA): TGCAGCGTGGATGGGACAGGTCGTTCCACAGATACGCAGTATTTT.

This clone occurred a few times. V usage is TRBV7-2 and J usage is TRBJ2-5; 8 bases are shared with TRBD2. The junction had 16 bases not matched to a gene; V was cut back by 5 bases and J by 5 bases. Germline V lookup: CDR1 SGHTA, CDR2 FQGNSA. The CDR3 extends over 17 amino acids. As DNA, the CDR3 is TGTGCCAGCAGCGCCGAACTAGCGGCCCCCTCATGGGAGACCCAGTACTTC. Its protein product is CASSAELAAPSWETQYF. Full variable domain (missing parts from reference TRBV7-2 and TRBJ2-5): GAGVSQSPSNKVTEKGKDVELRCDPISGHTALYWYRQSLGQGLEFLIYFQGNSAPDKSGLPSDRFSAERTGGSVSTLTIQRTQQEDSAVYLCASSAELAAPSWETQYFGPGTRLLVL.

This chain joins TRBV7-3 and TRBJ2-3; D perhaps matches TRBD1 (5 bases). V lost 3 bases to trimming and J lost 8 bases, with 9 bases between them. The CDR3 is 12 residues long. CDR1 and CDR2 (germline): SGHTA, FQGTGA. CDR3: CASSLPQGTQYF. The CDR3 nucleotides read TGTGCCAGCAGCTTGCCCCAGGGTACGCAGTATTTT.

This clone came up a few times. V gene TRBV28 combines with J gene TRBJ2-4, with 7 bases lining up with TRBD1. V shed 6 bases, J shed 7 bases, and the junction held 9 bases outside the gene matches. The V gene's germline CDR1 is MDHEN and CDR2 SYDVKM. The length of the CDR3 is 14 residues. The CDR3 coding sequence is TGTGCCAGCAGAGATACAGGGGCTCGGAACATTCAGTACTTC. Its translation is CASRDTGARNIQYF.

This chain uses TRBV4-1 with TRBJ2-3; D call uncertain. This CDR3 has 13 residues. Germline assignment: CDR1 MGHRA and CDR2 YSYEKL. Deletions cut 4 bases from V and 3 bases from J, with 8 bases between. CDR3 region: CASSPADTDTQYF. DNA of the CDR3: TGCGCCAGCAGCCCCGCGGATACAGATACGCAGTATTTT.

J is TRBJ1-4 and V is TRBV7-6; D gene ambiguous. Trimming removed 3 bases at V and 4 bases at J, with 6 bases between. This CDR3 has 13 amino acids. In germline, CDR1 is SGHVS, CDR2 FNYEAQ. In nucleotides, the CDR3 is TGTGCCAGCAGCTTCTCTTATAATGAAAAACTGTTTTTT. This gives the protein CASSFSYNEKLFF.